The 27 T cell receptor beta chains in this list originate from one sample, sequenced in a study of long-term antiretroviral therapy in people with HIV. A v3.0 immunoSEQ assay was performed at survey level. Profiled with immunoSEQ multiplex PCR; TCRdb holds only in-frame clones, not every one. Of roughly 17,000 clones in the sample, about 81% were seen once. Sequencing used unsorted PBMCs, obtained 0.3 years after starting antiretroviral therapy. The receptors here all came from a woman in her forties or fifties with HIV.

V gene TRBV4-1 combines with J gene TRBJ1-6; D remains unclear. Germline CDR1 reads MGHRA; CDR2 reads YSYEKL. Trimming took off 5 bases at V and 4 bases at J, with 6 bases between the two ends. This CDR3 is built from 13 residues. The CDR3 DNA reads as TGCGCCAGCAGCTGGGGTTATAATTCACCCCTCCACTTT. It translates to CASSWGYNSPLHF.

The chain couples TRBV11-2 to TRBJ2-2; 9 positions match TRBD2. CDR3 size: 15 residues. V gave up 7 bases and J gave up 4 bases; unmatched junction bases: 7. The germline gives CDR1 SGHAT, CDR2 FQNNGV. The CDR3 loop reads CASTRGRGGTGELFF. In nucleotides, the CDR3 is TGTGCCAGCACCCGGGGGCGGGGGGGCACCGGGGAGCTGTTTTTT.

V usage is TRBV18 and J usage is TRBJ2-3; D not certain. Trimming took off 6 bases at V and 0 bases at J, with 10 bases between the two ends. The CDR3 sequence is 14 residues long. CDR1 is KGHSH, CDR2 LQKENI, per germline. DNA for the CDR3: TGTGCCAGCTCCCCGATGGCCAGCACAGATACGCAGTATTTT. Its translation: CASSPMASTDTQYF.

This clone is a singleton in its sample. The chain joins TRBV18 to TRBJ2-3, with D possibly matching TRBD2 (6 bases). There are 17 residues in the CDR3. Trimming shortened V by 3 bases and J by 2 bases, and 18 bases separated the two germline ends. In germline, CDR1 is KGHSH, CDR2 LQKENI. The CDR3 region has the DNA TGTGCCAGCTCACCGATAGGACTAACAAAACACACAGATACGCAGTATTTT. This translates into CASSPIGLTKHTDTQYF.

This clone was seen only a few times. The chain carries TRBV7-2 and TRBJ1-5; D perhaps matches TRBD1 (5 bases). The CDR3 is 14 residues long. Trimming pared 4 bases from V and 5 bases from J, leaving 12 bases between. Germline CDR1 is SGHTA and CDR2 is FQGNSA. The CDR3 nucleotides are TGTGCCAGCAGCTCAGGGACGGTCCATCAGCCCCAGCATTTT. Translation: CASSSGTVHQPQHF.

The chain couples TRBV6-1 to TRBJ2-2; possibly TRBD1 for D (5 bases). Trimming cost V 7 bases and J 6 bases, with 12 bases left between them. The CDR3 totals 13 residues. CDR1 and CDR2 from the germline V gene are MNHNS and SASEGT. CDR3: CASIGQVAGELFF. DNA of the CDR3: TGTGCCAGCATCGGACAAGTGGCCGGGGAGCTGTTTTTT.

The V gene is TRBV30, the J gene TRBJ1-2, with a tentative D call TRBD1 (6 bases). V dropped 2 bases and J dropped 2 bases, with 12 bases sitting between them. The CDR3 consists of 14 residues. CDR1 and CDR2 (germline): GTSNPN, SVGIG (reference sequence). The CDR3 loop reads CAWSTARGNYGYTF. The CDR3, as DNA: TGTGCCTGGAGTACTGCCAGGGGAAACTATGGCTACACCTTC.

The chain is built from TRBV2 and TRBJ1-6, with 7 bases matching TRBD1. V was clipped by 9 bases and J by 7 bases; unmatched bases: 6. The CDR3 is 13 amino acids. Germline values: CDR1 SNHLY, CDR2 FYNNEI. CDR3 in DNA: TGTGCCAGTAGACAGGGCGCGAATTCACCCCTCCACTTT. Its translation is CASRQGANSPLHF.

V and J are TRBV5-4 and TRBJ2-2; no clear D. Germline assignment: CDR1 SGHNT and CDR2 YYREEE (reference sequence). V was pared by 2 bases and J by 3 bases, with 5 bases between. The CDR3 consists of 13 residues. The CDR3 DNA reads TGTGCCAGCAGCTTTCAGTACACCGGGGAGCTGTTTTTT. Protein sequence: CASSFQYTGELFF.

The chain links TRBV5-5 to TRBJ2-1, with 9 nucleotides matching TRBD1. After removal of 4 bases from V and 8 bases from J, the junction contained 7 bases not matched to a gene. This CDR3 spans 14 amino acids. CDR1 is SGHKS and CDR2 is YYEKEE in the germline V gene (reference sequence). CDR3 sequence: CASSGGQGGDEQFF. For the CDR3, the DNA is TGTGCCAGCAGCGGGGGACAGGGAGGAGATGAGCAGTTCTTC.

CDR3 sequence reads: CASSFGANEQFF. CDR3 DNA sequence: TGTGCCAGCAGTTTCGGGGCCAATGAGCAGTTCTTC. The chain uses TRBV27 and TRBJ2-1, with D perhaps being TRBD1 or TRBD2 (5 bases each). The V end was cut by 3 bases, the J end by 6 bases, with 6 bases between. Germline assignment: CDR1 MNHEY and CDR2 SMNVEV (reference sequence). The CDR3 covers 12 residues.

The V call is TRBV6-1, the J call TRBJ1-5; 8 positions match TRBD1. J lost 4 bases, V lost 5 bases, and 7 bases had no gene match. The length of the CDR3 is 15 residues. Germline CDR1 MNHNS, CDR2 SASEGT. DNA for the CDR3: TGTGCCAGCAGTCCACAGGACAGGGTAAATCAGCCCCAGCATTTT. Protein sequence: CASSPQDRVNQPQHF.

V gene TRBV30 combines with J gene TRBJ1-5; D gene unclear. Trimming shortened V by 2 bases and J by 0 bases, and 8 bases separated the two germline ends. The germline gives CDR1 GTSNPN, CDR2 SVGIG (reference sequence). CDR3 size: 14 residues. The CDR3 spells CAWSQGISNQPQHF. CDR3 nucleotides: TGTGCCTGGAGTCAAGGGATTAGCAATCAGCCCCAGCATTTT. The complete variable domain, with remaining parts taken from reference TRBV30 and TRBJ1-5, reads SQTIHQWPATLVQPVGSPLSLECTVEGTSNPNLYWYRQAAGRGLQLLFYSVGIGQISSEVPQNLSASRPQDRQFILSSKKLLLSDSGFYLCAWSQGISNQPQHFGDGTRLSIL.

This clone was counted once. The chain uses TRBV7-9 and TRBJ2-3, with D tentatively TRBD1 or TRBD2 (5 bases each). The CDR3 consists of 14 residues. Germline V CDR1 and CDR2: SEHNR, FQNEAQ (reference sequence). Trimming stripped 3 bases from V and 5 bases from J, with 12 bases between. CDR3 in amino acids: CASSFEGQQDTQYF. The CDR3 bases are TGTGCCAGCAGCTTCGAGGGGCAGCAAGATACGCAGTATTTT.

The CDR3 here is CASGFGGSGYEQYF. CDR3 nucleotides: TGTGCCAGCGGGTTTGGGGGGTCGGGCTACGAGCAGTACTTC. The chain carries TRBV6-5 and TRBJ2-7; weak D call: TRBD2 (6 bases). The CDR3 contains 14 residues. CDR1 MNHEY and CDR2 SVGAGI come from the germline V gene. Trimming cost V 8 bases and J 3 bases, with 17 bases left between them.

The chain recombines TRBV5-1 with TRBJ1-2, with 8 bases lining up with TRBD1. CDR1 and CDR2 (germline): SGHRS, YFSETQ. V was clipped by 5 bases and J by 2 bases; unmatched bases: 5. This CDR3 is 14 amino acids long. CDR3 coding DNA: TGCGCCAGCAGGCAGGACAGGGCGAACTATGGCTACACCTTC. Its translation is CASRQDRANYGYTF. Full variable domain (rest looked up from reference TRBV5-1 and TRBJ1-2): KAGVTQTPRYLIKTRGQQVTLSCSPISGHRSVSWYQQTPGQGLQFLFEYFSETQRNKGNFPGRFSGRQFSNSRSEMNVSTLELGDSALYLCASRQDRANYGYTFGSGTRLTVV.

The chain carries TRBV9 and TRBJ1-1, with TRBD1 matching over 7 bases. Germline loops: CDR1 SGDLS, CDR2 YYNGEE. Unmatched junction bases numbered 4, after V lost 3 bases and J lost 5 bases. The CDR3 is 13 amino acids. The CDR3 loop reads CASSEGARTEAFF. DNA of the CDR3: TGTGCCAGCAGCGAGGGGGCGCGGACTGAAGCTTTCTTT.

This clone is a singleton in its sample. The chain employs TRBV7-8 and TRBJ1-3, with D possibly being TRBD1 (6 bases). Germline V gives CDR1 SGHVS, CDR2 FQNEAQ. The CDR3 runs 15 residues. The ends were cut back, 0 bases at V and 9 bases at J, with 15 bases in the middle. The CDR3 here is CASSLALSGEATIYF. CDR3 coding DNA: TGTGCCAGCAGCTTAGCGCTATCAGGGGAGGCCACCATATATTTT. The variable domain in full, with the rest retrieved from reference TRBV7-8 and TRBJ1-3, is GAGVSQSPRYKVAKRGQDVALRCDPISGHVSLFWYQQALGQGPEFLTYFQNEAQLDKSGLPSDRFFAERPEGSVSTLKIQRTQQEDSAVYLCASSLALSGEATIYFGEGSWLTVV.

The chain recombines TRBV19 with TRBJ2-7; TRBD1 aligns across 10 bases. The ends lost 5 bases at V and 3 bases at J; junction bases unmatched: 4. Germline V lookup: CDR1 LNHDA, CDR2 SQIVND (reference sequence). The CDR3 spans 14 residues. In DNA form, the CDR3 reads TGTGCCAGTAGTGCCCGGGACAGGGGCTACGAGCAGTACTTC. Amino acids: CASSARDRGYEQYF.

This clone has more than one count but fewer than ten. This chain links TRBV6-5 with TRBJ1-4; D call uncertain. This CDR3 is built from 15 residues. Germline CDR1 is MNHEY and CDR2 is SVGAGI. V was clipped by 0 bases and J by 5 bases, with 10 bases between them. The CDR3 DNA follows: TGTGCCAGCAGTTACTCGCGGCAGAAAAATGAAAAACTGTTTTTT. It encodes CASSYSRQKNEKLFF.

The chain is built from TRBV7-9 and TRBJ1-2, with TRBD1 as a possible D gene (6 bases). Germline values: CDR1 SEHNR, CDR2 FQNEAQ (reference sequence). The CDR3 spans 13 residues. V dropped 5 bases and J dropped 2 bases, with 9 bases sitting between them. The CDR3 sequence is CASSTGTNYGYTF. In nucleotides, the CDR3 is TGTGCCAGCAGCACCGGGACAAACTATGGCTACACCTTC.

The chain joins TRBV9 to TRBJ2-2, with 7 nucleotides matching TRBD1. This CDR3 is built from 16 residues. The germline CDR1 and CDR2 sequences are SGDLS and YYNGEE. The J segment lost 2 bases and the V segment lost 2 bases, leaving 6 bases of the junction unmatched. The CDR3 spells CASSVARTGNTGELFF. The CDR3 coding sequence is TGTGCCAGCAGCGTGGCACGGACAGGAAACACCGGGGAGCTGTTTTTT. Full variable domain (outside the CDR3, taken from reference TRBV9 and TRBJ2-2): DSGVTQTPKHLITATGQRVTLRCSPRSGDLSVYWYQQSLDQGLQFLIQYYNGEERAKGNILERFSAQQFPDLHSELNLSSLELGDSALYFCASSVARTGNTGELFFGEGSRLTVL.

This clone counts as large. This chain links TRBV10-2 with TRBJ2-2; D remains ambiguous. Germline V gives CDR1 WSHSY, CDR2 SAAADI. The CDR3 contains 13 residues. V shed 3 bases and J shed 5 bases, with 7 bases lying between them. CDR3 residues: CASSDRGTGELFF. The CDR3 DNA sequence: TGCGCCAGCAGTGATAGAGGAACCGGGGAGCTGTTTTTT.

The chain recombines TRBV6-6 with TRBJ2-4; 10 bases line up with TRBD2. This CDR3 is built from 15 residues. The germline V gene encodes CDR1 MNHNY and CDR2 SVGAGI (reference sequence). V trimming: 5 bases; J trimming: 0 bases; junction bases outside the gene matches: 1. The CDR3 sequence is CASSSGGVAKNIQYF. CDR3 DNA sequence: TGTGCCAGCAGTAGCGGGGGGGTAGCCAAAAACATTCAGTACTTC.

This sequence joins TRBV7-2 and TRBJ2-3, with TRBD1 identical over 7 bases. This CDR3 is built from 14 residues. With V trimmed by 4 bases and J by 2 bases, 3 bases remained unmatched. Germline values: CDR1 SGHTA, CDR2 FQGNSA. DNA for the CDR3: TGTGCCAGCAGCTCGACAGGGCTCACAGATACGCAGTATTTT. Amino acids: CASSSTGLTDTQYF.

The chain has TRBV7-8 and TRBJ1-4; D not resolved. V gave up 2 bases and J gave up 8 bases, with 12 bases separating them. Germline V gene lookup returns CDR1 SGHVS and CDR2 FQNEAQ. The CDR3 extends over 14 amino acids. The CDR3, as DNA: TGTGCCAGCAGCTTACTCGGCGCGCGAGAAAAACTGTTTTTT. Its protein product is CASSLLGAREKLFF.

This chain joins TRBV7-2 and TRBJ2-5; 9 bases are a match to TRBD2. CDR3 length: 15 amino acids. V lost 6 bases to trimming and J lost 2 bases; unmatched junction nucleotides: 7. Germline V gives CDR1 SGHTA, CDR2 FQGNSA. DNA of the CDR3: TGTGCCAGCAGTCTTAGCGGGGGACATCAAGAGACCCAGTACTTC. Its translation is CASSLSGGHQETQYF. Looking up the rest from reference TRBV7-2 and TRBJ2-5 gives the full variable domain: GAGVSQSPSNKVTEKGKDVELRCDPISGHTALYWYRQSLGQGLEFLIYFQGNSAPDKSGLPSDRFSAERTGGSVSTLTIQRTQQEDSAVYLCASSLSGGHQETQYFGPGTRLLVL.